This TCR beta chain was documented in a study of T-cell reconstitution after alpha-beta-depleted transplantation in children. CDR3 size: 14 residues. Germline V CDR1 and CDR2: KGHDR, SFDVKD. The junction had 6 bases not matched to a gene; V was cut back by 6 bases and J by 2 bases. Unique molecular identifiers were incorporated when the TCRbeta library was constructed. MiXCR, run by TCRdb on the PCR reads, gives a single entry per CDR3 protein. The profile shows about 610,000 distinct CDR3 sequences, 8% to 11% of them singletons. The clonotype originates from a human donor who donated a stem cell graft to a child with acute myeloid leukemia. This material consisted of PBMCs from the stem cell graft donor, taken from the stem cell graft. The V call is TRBV24-1, the J call TRBJ2-7; 7 bases agree with TRBD1. CDR3 DNA: TGTGCCACCAGTTCCCGCAGGGGGACCTACGAGCAGTACTTC. Translation gives CATSSRRGTYEQYF.